This T cell receptor beta chain appears in the sequencing data of a study of identical twins. The CDR3 extends over 16 amino acids. V lost 6 bases and J lost 1; bases outside the gene matches: 7. Germline V gene lookup returns CDR1 SGHTA and CDR2 FQGNSA. Concerning this clonotype: Its matching antigen is unknown.

Whole-study findings and limits: Memory repertoires showed no such pattern, whereas abundant cord blood beta clonotypes carried fewer insertions.

The cDNA had a unique molecular identifier and a template-switch universal primer site. TCRdb processed the 5' RACE reads anew with MiXCR; each CDR3 protein has one entry. The sample shows 200,000 to 250,000 distinct CDR3 sequences, about 14% of them seen only once. The rearrangement uses TRBV7-2 and TRBJ2-1, with 9 bases matching TRBD2. The TCR originated in a young woman in good health. Sequenced material: memory (CD45RO+) T cells sorted from blood. CDR3 sequence reads: CASRRSSGVSYNEQFF. The CDR3 nucleotides are TGTGCCAGCAGAAGATCTAGCGGGGTTTCCTACAATGAGCAGTTCTTC.